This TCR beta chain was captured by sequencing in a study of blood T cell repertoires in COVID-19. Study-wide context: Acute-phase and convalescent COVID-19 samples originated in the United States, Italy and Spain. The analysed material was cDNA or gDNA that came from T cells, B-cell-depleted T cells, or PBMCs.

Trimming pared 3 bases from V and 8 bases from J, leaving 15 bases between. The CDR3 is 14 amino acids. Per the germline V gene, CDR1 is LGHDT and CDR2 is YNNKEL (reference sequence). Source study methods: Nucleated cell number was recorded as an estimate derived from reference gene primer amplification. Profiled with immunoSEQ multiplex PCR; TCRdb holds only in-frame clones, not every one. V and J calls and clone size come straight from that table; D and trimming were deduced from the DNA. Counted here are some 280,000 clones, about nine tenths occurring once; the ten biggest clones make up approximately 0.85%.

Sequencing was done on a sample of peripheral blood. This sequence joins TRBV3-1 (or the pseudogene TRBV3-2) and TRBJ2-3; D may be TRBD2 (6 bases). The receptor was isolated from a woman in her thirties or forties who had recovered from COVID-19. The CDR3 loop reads CASSQAQARGTQYF. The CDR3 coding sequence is TGTGCCAGCAGCCAGGCGCAAGCGCGGGGTACGCAGTATTTT.